The 20 T cell receptor beta chains below all came from one sample that was sequenced in a study of Graves' ophthalmopathy and Graves' hyperthyroidism. RNA transcripts were the template, and TCR beta CDR3 regions were amplified from them. Second-round multiplex PCR came after a first-round RT-PCR that employed HTBI primers. TCRdb re-derived calls from the multiplex PCR reads in MiXCR, one entry per CDR3 protein. The sample shows some 1.1 million distinct CDR3 sequences, about 35% of them seen only once. Source material: peripheral blood or thyroid tissue (not recorded which). The source is an adult man with Graves' hyperthyroidism.

This clonotype has a count of ten or more. V is TRBV7-2 and J is TRBJ2-7; TRBD1 matches at 7 bases. This CDR3 has 13 residues. With 3 bases clipped from V and 6 bases from J, the junction kept 5 bases outside the gene matches. From germline, CDR1 is SGHTA and CDR2 FQGNSA. The CDR3 DNA follows: TGTGCCAGCAGCTTGGGACAGAGGAGCGAGCAGTACTTC. Amino acid sequence: CASSLGQRSEQYF. The full variable domain, its missing parts supplied by reference TRBV7-2 and TRBJ2-7, is GAGVSQSPSNKVTEKGKDVELRCDPISGHTALYWYRQSLGQGLEFLIYFQGNSAPDKSGLPSDRFSAERTGGSVSTLTIQRTQQEDSAVYLCASSLGQRSEQYFGPGTRLTVT.

The CDR3 DNA reads as TGTGCCAGCGTTGGTCTAGGGATGAACTATGGCTACACCTTC. It specifies CASVGLGMNYGYTF. The V gene is TRBV25-1, the J gene TRBJ1-2; D call uncertain. Germline V lookup: CDR1 MGHDK, CDR2 SYGVNS. V was pared by 8 bases and J by 2 bases, with 15 bases between. The CDR3 runs to 14 residues.

This clonotype occurred many times. The rearrangement uses TRBV20-1 and TRBJ1-1; D remains unclear. The CDR3 has 14 residues. The germline V gene has CDR1 DFQATT and CDR2 SNEGSKA (reference sequence). V was cut by 3 bases and J by 3 bases, with 14 bases left in between. The CDR3 reads CSARVGFAYTEAFF. DNA for the CDR3: TGCAGTGCTAGGGTTGGCTTCGCCTACACTGAAGCTTTCTTT.

The V call is TRBV24-1, the J call TRBJ1-4; TRBD1 might be the D (5 bases). CDR3 length: 16 amino acids. The germline V and J ends were trimmed by 11 bases and 1 base, with 19 bases remaining between them. Germline V gene lookup returns CDR1 KGHDR and CDR2 SFDVKD. This CDR3 reads CASSHTGVGTNEKLFF. CDR3 DNA sequence: TGTGCCAGCAGCCACACGGGGGTTGGAACTAATGAAAAACTGTTTTTT.

In this sample, this clonotype turned up many times. J is TRBJ1-3 and V is TRBV7-9; D may be TRBD1 (5 bases). The germline V gene has CDR1 SEHNR and CDR2 FQNEAQ (reference sequence). V was cut by 6 bases and J by 0 bases, with 12 bases left in between. The CDR3 runs to 15 residues. CDR3 sequence (DNA): TGTGCCAGCAGATCAGACAGACTCTCTGGAAACACCATATATTTT. This codes for CASRSDRLSGNTIYF.

V is TRBV4-3 and J is TRBJ1-3; D unclear. With 0 bases removed from V and 5 bases from J, the gap between germline ends came to 8 bases. The V gene's germline CDR1 is LGHNA and CDR2 YSLEER. The CDR3 consists of 14 residues. CDR3 sequence: CASSQEGRRNTIYF. Here the CDR3 DNA reads TGCGCCAGCAGCCAAGAAGGCAGGAGAAACACCATATATTTT.

This clonotype was observed many times. At one boundary the junction diverges from the germline segment, which might be a read error. This chain uses TRBV15 with TRBJ2-7; 10 positions agree with TRBD1. This CDR3 has 15 residues. Germline V CDR1 and CDR2: LNHNV, YYDKDF (reference sequence). In nucleotides, the CDR3 is TGTGCCACCAGCGGAGACAGGGGGCGCGGGTACGAGCAGTACTTC. Its protein product is CATSGDRGRGYEQYF.

V gene TRBV2 combines with J gene TRBJ1-6; D is unresolved. Germline V CDR1 and CDR2: SNHLY, FYNNEI. Trimming removed 6 bases at V and 8 bases at J, with 17 bases between. This CDR3 is built from 15 residues. CDR3 bases: TGTGCCAGCAGCCCCGCCGAGGGTTCCTATTCACCCCTCCACTTT. This codes for CASSPAEGSYSPLHF. Based on the CDR3 plus reference TRBV2 and TRBJ1-6, the full variable domain is EPEVTQTPSHQVTQMGQEVILRCVPISNHLYFYWYRQILGQKVEFLVSFYNNEISEKSEIFDDQFSVERPDGSNFTLKIRSTKLEDSAMYFCASSPAEGSYSPLHFGNGTRLTVT.

Remarks on this clonotype: A read error may explain this, as a much larger clone is one base away. V usage is TRBV20-1 and J usage is TRBJ1-1, with no clear D. This CDR3 comprises 13 residues. Germline V gene lookup returns CDR1 DFQATT and CDR2 SNEGSKA (reference sequence). This CDR3 is CGAIRAWGTEAFF. In nucleotides, the CDR3 is TGCGGTGCCATTCGGGCCTGGGGCACTGAAGCTTTCTTT.

The V call is TRBV5-1, the J call TRBJ2-6; 8 nucleotides align to TRBD1. This CDR3 comprises 16 residues. Germline CDR1 SGHRS, CDR2 YFSETQ. Trimming removed 3 bases from V and 3 bases from J; junction bases left unmatched: 5. CDR3 sequence: CASSSQGAIGANVLTF. The DNA of the CDR3 is TGCGCCAGCAGCTCGCAGGGGGCGATTGGGGCCAACGTCCTGACTTTC.

The chain uses TRBV7-2 and TRBJ2-2, with D tentatively TRBD1 (5 bases). The germline V and J ends were trimmed by 7 bases and 0 bases, with 12 bases remaining between them. The CDR3 extends over 15 amino acids. Germline CDR1 is SGHTA and CDR2 is FQGNSA. DNA of the CDR3: TGTGCCAGCACCCAAAGACAGCCGAACACCGGGGAGCTGTTTTTT. Its protein product is CASTQRQPNTGELFF.

The chain employs TRBV12-3 or TRBV12-4 and TRBJ2-7; D is uncertain. This CDR3 contains 12 residues. The V end was cut by 3 bases, the J end by 6 bases, with 9 bases between. This chain's CDR3 is CASSFQSREQYF. Written as DNA, the CDR3 is TGTGCCAGCAGTTTCCAATCCCGCGAGCAGTACTTC.

The V and J genes are TRBV9 and TRBJ1-3, with a possible D match to TRBD1 (6 bases). The CDR3 extends over 17 amino acids. Trimming shortened V by 4 bases and J by 1 base, and 18 bases separated the two germline ends. Germline CDR1 and CDR2: SGDLS and YYNGEE. The CDR3 is CASSPIVGTGSGNTIYF. The CDR3 DNA follows: TGTGCCAGCAGCCCCATAGTTGGAACAGGGTCTGGAAACACCATATATTTT. Full variable domain (missing parts from reference TRBV9 and TRBJ1-3): DSGVTQTPKHLITATGQRVTLRCSPRSGDLSVYWYQQSLDQGLQFLIQYYNGEERAKGNILERFSAQQFPDLHSELNLSSLELGDSALYFCASSPIVGTGSGNTIYFGEGSWLTVV.

The chain links TRBV7-2 to TRBJ1-5; tentative D call: TRBD1 (5 bases). The J call may be in error: the DNA end matches TRBJ2-3 better. This CDR3 has 13 residues. Germline-derived CDR1 and CDR2 are SGHTA and FQGNSA. The CDR3 DNA sequence: TGTGCCAGCAGACCAGACAGTTCGGATACGCAGTATTTT. Amino acids: CASRPDSSDTQYF.

The CDR3 DNA reads as TGTGCCAGCAGTCATAAAACAGTGGGGTTGGTCCAGTACTTC. This translates into CASSHKTVGLVQYF. V usage is TRBV12-3 or TRBV12-4 and J usage is TRBJ2-5; no reliable D call. This CDR3 is 14 amino acids long. The V and J ends lost 5 bases and 10 bases respectively, with 20 bases between them.

The J gene is TRBJ2-7, the V gene TRBV20-1; D possibly corresponds to TRBD2 (6 bases). The CDR3 contains 14 residues. Trimming removed 0 bases at V and 5 bases at J, with 14 bases between. CDR1 and CDR2 from the germline V gene are DFQATT and SNEGSKA (reference sequence). DNA for the CDR3: TGCAGTGCTAGAGATATGGCGGGGTCTGACGAGCAGTACTTC. Its translation is CSARDMAGSDEQYF.

This clonotype was seen ten or more times. V usage is TRBV7-9 and J usage is TRBJ1-1; 9 bases are a match to TRBD1. After removal of 4 bases from V and 10 bases from J, the junction contained 10 bases not matched to a gene. The CDR3 consists of 14 residues. The V gene's germline CDR1 is SEHNR and CDR2 FQNEAQ (reference sequence). CDR3 coding DNA: TGTGCCAGCAGCTCCCAGACAGGGGGGCCGCTAGCTTTCTTT. It is translated as CASSSQTGGPLAFF.

Ten or more counts support this clonotype. The chain links TRBV12-3 or TRBV12-4 to TRBJ1-5; 11 bases line up with TRBD1. The CDR3 has 15 residues. V lost 2 bases and J lost 6; bases outside the gene matches: 3. Here the CDR3 DNA reads TGTGCCAGCAGTTTACCGGGGACAGGGGGTCAGCCCCAGCATTTT. Protein product: CASSLPGTGGQPQHF.

A remark on this clonotype: The junction does not match germline at one end; this may be a read error. CDR3 loop: CASSLEAGSSTGELFF. CDR3 bases: TGTGCCAGCAGCTTAGAGGCGGGATCGAGCACCGGAGAGCTGTTTTTT. This chain uses TRBV7-6 with TRBJ2-2, with D maybe TRBD2 (6 bases). Germline V lookup: CDR1 SGHVS, CDR2 FNYEAQ. This CDR3 has 16 residues.

The table lists this clonotype with a few counts. V is TRBV4-2 and J is TRBJ2-7; D may be TRBD2 (6 bases). The germline gives CDR1 LGHNA, CDR2 YNFKEQ. The CDR3 covers 16 residues. V was clipped by 0 bases and J by 0 bases, with 12 bases between them. The CDR3 sequence: CASSQDYGRGSYEQYF. Here the CDR3 DNA reads TGTGCCAGCAGCCAAGATTACGGGAGAGGCTCCTACGAGCAGTACTTC.